This T cell receptor beta chain was captured in a study of vaccination effects on CD4 cells after COVID-19. Study at large: Participants were vaccinated with two doses of either the BNT162b2 or mRNA-1273 vaccine.

Antigen-specific CD4+ T cells were expanded with viral peptide pools in the ViraFEST assay before sequencing. Culture lasted about 10 days before CD4+ T cell isolation. The person had a PCR-confirmed SARS-CoV-2 infection during March to December 2020. Wells each received 1.8 million or so PBMC, cultured with around 9.6 IU/ml IL-2 and about 9 ug/ml peptides. Half-medium replacement with IL-2 medium occurred on days 3 and 7. Sequencing used immunoSEQ multiplex PCR; TCRdb keeps in-frame clones, though not all of them. This sample yields 30,000 to 45,000 clones, of which approximately 72% are seen a single time; 15% to 20% belongs to the top ten. V gave up 0 bases and J gave up 3 bases; unmatched junction bases: 6. This CDR3 spans 16 amino acids. Germline values: CDR1 SGHTA, CDR2 FQGNSA. In regard to this clone: The antigen remains unidentified.

Sequenced here: CD4+ T cells from PBMCs cultured with HCoV-NL63 spike peptides, sampled before COVID-19 vaccination. This chain joins TRBV7-2 and TRBJ1-1; the match to TRBD1 covers 8 bases. The sequence was obtained from a human donor who had a prior SARS-CoV-2 infection. The CDR3 region has the DNA TGTGCCAGCAGCTTAGCCGACTCAGGGGGCTACACTGAAGCTTTCTTT. Translated, it gives CASSLADSGGYTEAFF.